A single sample gave rise to the 3 T cell receptor beta chains below, sequenced in a study of blood T cell repertoires in COVID-19. Libraries were prepared by immunoSEQ multiplex PCR; TCRdb keeps only in-frame clonotypes and omits some of them. The table includes about 96,000 clones, approximately 88% detected once. Sample: peripheral blood. Receptors were obtained from a woman aged 55-70 years with acute or convalescent COVID-19.

This chain uses TRBV4-2 with TRBJ1-1; the match to TRBD1 covers 7 bases. The V and J ends lost 1 base and 2 bases, in that order; junction bases with no gene match: 7. The germline gives CDR1 LGHNA, CDR2 YNFKEQ. The CDR3 is 16 residues long. The CDR3 protein is CASSQVMGQTNTEAFF. DNA of the CDR3: TGTGCCAGCAGCCAAGTGATGGGACAGACTAACACTGAAGCTTTCTTT.

The chain uses TRBV19 and TRBJ2-1, with 10 bases identical to TRBD1. V lost 11 bases and J lost 6; bases outside the gene matches: 7. This CDR3 has 13 amino acids. Germline V CDR1 and CDR2: LNHDA, SQIVND (reference sequence). The CDR3 DNA follows: TGTGCCTCCGGGACAGGGGTGGCCAATGAGCAGTTCTTC. Protein: CASGTGVANEQFF.

This clone was detected only a few times. The chain recombines TRBV15 with TRBJ1-2, with D possibly TRBD1 on 6 matching bases. CDR3 size: 12 residues. Germline lookup yields CDR1 LNHNV and CDR2 YYDKDF (reference sequence). V gave up 5 bases and J gave up 8 bases, with 12 bases separating them. The CDR3 sequence is CATSVGQGGYTF. As DNA, the CDR3 is TGTGCCACCAGCGTCGGTCAGGGGGGCTACACCTTC.